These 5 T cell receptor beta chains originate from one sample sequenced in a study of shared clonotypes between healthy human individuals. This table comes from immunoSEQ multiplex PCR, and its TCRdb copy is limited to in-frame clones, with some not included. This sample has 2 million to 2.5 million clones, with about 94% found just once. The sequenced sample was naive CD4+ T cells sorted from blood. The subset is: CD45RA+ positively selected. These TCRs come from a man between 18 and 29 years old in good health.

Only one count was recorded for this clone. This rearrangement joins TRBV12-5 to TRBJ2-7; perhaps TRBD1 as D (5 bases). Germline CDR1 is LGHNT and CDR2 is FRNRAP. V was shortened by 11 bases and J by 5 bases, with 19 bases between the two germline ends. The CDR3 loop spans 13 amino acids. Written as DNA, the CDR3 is TGTGCTCCTTTAAGGGGCAGATTCGACGAGCAGTACTTC. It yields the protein CAPLRGRFDEQYF.

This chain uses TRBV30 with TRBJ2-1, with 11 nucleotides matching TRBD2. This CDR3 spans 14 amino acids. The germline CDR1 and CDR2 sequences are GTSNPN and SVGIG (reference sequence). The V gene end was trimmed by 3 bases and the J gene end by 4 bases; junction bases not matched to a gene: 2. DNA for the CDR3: TGTGCCTGGAGGGGGACTAGCGGTTACAATGAGCAGTTCTTC. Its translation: CAWRGTSGYNEQFF.

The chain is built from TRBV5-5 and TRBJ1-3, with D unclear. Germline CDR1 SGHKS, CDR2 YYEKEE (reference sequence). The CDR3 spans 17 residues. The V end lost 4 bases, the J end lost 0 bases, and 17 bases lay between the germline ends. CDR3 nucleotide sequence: TGTGCCAGCAGCCAGCAAACCGGCAGGCTCTCTGGAAACACCATATATTTT. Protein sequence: CASSQQTGRLSGNTIYF.

The CDR3 region is CASSIKTGVNYGYTF. The CDR3 region has the DNA TGTGCCAGTAGTATAAAGACAGGGGTGAACTATGGCTACACCTTC. The chain uses TRBV19 and TRBJ1-2, with 8 nucleotides matching TRBD1. The length of the CDR3 is 15 residues. CDR1 LNHDA and CDR2 SQIVND come from the germline V gene (reference sequence). After removal of 2 bases from V and 2 bases from J, the junction contained 4 bases not matched to a gene. Looking up the rest from reference TRBV19 and TRBJ1-2 gives the full variable domain: DGGITQSPKYLFRKEGQNVTLSCEQNLNHDAMYWYRQDPGQGLRLIYYSQIVNDFQKGDIAEGYSVSREKKESFPLTVTSAQKNPTAFYLCASSIKTGVNYGYTFGSGTRLTVV.

The CDR3 sequence: CASSNGGRGEKLFF. CDR3 bases: TGTGCCAGCAGCAATGGGGGGCGCGGGGAAAAACTGTTTTTT. The rearrangement joins TRBV28 to TRBJ1-4, with D possibly TRBD1 on 6 matching bases. This CDR3 comprises 14 residues. Per germline, CDR1 MDHEN and CDR2 SYDVKM. V was trimmed by 6 bases and J by 8 bases, leaving 16 bases between them.